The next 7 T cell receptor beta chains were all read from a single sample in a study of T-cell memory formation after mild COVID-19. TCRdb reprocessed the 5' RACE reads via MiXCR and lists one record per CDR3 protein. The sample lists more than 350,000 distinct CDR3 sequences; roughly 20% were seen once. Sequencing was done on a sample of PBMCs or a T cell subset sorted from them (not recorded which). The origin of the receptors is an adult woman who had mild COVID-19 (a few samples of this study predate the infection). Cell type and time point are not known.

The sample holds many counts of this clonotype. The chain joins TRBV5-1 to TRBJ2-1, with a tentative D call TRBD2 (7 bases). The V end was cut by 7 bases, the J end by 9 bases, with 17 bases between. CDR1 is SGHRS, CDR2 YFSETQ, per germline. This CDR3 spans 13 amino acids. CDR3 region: CASGHEGGIEQFF. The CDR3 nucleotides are TGCGCCAGCGGGCACGAGGGGGGGATTGAGCAGTTCTTC.

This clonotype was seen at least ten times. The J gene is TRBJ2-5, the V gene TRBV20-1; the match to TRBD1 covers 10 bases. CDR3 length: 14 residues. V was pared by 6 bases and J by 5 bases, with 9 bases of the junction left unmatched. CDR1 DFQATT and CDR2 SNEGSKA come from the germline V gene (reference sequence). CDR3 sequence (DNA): TGCAGTGCCGGTGACAGGGGGCTTATCGAGACCCAGTACTTC. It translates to CSAGDRGLIETQYF.

DNA of the CDR3: TGTGCCAGCTCACCACCGAACGGGAACACTGAAGCTTTCTTT. This encodes CASSPPNGNTEAFF. The rearrangement uses TRBV18 and TRBJ1-1; D gene unclear. Trimming cost V 0 bases and J 1 base, with 6 bases left between them. The germline V gene has CDR1 KGHSH and CDR2 LQKENI. CDR3 length: 14 amino acids.

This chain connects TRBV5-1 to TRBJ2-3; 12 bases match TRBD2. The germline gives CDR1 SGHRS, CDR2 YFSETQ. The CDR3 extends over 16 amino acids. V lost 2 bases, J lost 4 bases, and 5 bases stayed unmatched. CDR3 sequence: CASSFQTSGSSDTQYF. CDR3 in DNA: TGCGCCAGCAGCTTTCAGACTAGCGGGAGTTCAGATACGCAGTATTTT.

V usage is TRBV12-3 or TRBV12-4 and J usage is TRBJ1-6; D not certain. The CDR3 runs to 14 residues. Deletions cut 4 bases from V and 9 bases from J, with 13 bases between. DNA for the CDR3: TGTGCCAGCAGTTCAACGGACGCGGGTTCACCCCTCCACTTT. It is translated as CASSSTDAGSPLHF.

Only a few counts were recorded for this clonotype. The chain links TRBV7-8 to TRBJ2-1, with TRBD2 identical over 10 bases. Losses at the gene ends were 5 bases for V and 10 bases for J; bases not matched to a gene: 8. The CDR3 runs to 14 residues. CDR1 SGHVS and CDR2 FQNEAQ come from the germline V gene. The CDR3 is CASSHSGGSYEQFF. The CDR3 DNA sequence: TGTGCCAGCAGCCATAGCGGGGGGAGCTACGAGCAGTTCTTC.

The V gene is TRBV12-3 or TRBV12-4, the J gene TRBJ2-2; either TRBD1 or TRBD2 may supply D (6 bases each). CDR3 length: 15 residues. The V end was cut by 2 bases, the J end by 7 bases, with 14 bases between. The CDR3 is CASSLMGGAGGELFF. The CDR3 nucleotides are TGTGCCAGCAGTTTAATGGGGGGCGCAGGCGGGGAGCTGTTTTTT.